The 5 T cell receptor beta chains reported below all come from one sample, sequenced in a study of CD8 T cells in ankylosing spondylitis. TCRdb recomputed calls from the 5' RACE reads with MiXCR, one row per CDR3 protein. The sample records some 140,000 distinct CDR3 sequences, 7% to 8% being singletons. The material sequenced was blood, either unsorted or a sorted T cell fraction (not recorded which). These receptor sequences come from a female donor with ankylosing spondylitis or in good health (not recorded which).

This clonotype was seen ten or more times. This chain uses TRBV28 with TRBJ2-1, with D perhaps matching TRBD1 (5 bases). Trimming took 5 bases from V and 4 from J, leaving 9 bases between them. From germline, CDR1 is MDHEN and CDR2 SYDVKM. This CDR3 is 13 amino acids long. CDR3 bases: TGTGCCAGCAGTATACAGGTTTACAATGAGCAGTTCTTC. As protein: CASSIQVYNEQFF.

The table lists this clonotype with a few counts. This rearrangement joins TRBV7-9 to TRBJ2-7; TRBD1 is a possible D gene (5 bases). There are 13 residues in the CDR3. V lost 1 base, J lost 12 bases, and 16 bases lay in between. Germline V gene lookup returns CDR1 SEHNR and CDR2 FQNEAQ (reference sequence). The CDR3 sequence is CASSLDRTGPGYF. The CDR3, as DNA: TGTGCCAGCAGCTTAGATCGAACAGGCCCCGGGTACTTC.

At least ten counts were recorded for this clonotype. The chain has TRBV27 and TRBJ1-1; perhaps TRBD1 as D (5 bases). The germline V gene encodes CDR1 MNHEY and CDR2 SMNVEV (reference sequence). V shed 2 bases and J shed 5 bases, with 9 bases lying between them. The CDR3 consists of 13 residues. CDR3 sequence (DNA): TGTGCCAGCAGTTTACAGGGTTGGACTGAAGCTTTCTTT. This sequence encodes CASSLQGWTEAFF.

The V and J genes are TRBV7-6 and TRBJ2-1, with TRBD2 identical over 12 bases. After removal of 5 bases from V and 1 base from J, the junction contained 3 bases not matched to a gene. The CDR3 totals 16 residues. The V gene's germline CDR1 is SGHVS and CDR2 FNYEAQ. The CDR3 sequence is CASSTTSGGSYNEQFF. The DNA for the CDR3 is TGTGCCAGCAGCACCACTAGCGGGGGGTCCTACAATGAGCAGTTCTTC.

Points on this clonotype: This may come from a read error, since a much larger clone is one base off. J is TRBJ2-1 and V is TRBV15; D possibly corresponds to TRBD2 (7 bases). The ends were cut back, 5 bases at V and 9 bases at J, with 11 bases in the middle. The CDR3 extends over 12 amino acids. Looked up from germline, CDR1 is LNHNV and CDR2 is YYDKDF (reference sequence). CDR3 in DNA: TGTGCCACCAGCCGCGGGGGCAGTGAGCAGTTCTTC. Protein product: CATSRGGSEQFF.